A selection of T cell receptor beta chains follows, all from one sample in a study of T-cell reconstitution after alpha-beta-depleted transplantation in children. One entry per CDR3 protein, called by TCRdb with MiXCR from the PCR reads. The repertoire holds more than 500,000 distinct CDR3 sequences, with about 10% as singletons. Specimen: PBMCs, mostly from graft donor cells, collected 180 days after TCRalphabeta/CD19-depleted stem cell transplant. Receptors originate from a female patient under 10 years old who had a stem cell transplant for aplastic anemia, so the T cells may come from the graft donor. The conserved cysteine and the conserved F or W are not part of the CDR3 here. Fields, in order: J gene, V gene, CDR3 protein.

j_gene: TRBJ2-1
v_gene: TRBV7-2
CDR3aa: ASSPPQVVRNEQF

j_gene: TRBJ1-5
v_gene: TRBV24-1
CDR3aa: ATSDSVASNQPQH

j_gene: TRBJ1-2
v_gene: TRBV28
CDR3aa: ASSLSPGAGINYGYT

j_gene: TRBJ2-7
v_gene: TRBV18
CDR3aa: ASSLNRDAYEQY

j_gene: TRBJ2-1
v_gene: TRBV20-1
CDR3aa: GALTPGEQF

j_gene: TRBJ2-2
v_gene: TRBV20-1
CDR3aa: SASPGQATGELF

j_gene: TRBJ2-5
v_gene: TRBV28
CDR3aa: ASSLVGPETQY

j_gene: TRBJ2-5
v_gene: TRBV7-2
CDR3aa: ASSLMGLNQETQY

j_gene: TRBJ2-3
v_gene: TRBV6-1
CDR3aa: ASSEAISGPDTQY

j_gene: TRBJ2-4
v_gene: TRBV19
CDR3aa: ASSQGSNGIQY

j_gene: TRBJ2-7
v_gene: TRBV5-1
CDR3aa: ASSLGDRTYEQY

j_gene: TRBJ2-1
v_gene: TRBV25-1
CDR3aa: ASSVSGSNYNEQF

j_gene: TRBJ2-1
v_gene: TRBV7-9
CDR3aa: ASSSRLAGGRVDEQF

j_gene: TRBJ1-2
v_gene: TRBV5-6
CDR3aa: ASSQDFWKGYGYT

j_gene: TRBJ1-2
v_gene: TRBV24-1
CDR3aa: ATSGAYDLPNGYT

j_gene: TRBJ2-3
v_gene: TRBV29-1
CDR3aa: SINGLGGDTQY

j_gene: TRBJ2-5
v_gene: TRBV5-1
CDR3aa: ASSFRQIQETQY

j_gene: TRBJ2-2
v_gene: TRBV10-3
CDR3aa: AISDSGTLNTGELF

j_gene: TRBJ2-5
v_gene: TRBV18
CDR3aa: ASSQTGGNQETQY